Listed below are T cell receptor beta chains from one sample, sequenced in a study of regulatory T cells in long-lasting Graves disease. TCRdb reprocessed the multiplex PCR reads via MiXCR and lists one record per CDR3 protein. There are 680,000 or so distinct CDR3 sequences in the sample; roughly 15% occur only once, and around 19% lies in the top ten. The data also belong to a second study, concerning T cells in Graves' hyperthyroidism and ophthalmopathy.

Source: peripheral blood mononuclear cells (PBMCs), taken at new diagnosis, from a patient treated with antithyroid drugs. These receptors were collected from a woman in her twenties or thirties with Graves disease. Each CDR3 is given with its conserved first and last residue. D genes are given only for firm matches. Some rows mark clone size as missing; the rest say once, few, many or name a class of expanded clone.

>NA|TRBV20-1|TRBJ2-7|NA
CSAPKRTSLSEQYF
TGCAGTGCTCCTAAGAGGACATCCCTCTCCGAGCAGTACTTC
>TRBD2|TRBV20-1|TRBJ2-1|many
CSAFPSGGLSSYNEQFF
TGCAGTGCTTTTCCTAGCGGGGGACTTAGCTCCTACAATGAGCAGTTCTTC
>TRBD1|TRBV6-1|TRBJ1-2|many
CASSPTQGVYGYTF
TGTGCCAGCAGTCCTACCCAGGGGGTTTATGGCTACACCTTC
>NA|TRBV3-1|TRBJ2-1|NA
CASSREWGSYNEQFF
TGTGCCAGCAGCCGCGAATGGGGGTCCTACAATGAGCAGTTCTTC
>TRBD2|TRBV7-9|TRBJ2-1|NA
CASSSRAGGVNEQFF
TGTGCCAGCAGCTCCAGGGCGGGAGGGGTTAATGAGCAGTTCTTC
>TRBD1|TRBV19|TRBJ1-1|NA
CASQARQGRNTEAFF
TGTGCCAGCCAGGCCCGACAGGGTAGGAACACTGAAGCTTTCTTT
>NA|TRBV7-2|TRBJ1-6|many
CASSFKQENSPLHF
TGTGCCAGCAGCTTCAAGCAGGAAAATTCACCCCTCCACTTT
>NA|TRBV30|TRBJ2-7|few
CAWSRRQEAPYEQYF
TGTGCCTGGAGCCGGAGACAGGAGGCCCCCTACGAGCAGTACTTC
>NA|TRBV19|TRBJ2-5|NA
CASSIDGRGQPSNF
TGTGCCAGTAGTATAGATGGGCGTGGGCAGCCCTCGAACTTC
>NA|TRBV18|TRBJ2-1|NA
CASAPNYEQFF
TGTGCCAGCGCCCCCAACTATGAGCAGTTCTTC
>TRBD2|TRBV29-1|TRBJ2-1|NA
CSGQTSGSIEVIVSSYNEQFF
TGCAGCGGTCAGACTAGCGGGAGTATTGAAGTTATCGTCAGCTCCTACAATGAGCAGTTCTTC
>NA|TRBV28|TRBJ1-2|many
CASSSSTQPYGYTF
TGTGCCAGCAGTTCGTCGACACAACCTTATGGCTACACCTTC
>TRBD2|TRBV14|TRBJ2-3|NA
CASSQDPPSGYTDTQYF
TGTGCCAGCAGCCAAGATCCGCCTAGCGGATACACAGATACGCAGTATTTT
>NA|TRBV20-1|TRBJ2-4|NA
CSARNLRLAENNEQYF
TGCAGTGCTAGAAATTTGCGGCTAGCAGAGAACAATGAGCAGTACTTC
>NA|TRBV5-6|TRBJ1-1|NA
CASSLSVSEAFF
TGTGCCAGCAGCTTGAGTGTCTCGGAAGCTTTCTTT
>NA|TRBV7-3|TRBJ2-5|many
CASSFSGGDGETQYF
TGTGCCAGCAGCTTCTCAGGGGGGGACGGAGAGACCCAGTACTTC
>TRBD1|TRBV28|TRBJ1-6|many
CAITGRGTVESPLHF
TGTGCCATCACCGGACGGGGGACAGTTGAGTCACCCCTCCACTTT
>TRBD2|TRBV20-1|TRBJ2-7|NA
CSTRAGGQYEQYF
TGCAGTACGAGAGCGGGAGGCCAATACGAGCAGTACTTC
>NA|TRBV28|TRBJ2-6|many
CASSVKSWWANVLTF
TGTGCCAGCAGTGTTAAGAGCTGGTGGGCCAACGTCCTGACTTTC
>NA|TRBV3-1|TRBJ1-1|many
CASSRQTANTEAFF
TGTGCCAGCAGTCGACAGACGGCGAACACTGAAGCTTTCTTT
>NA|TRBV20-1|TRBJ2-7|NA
CSARVQQGLYEQYF
TGCAGTGCTAGAGTCCAACAGGGACTCTACGAGCAGTACTTC
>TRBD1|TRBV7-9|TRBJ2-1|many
CASSSRQGSYNEQFF
TGTGCCAGCAGTTCTCGACAGGGAAGCTACAATGAGCAGTTCTTC
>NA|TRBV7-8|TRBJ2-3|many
CASSLRSVTDTQYF
TGTGCCAGCAGCTTAAGGTCGGTCACAGATACGCAGTATTTT
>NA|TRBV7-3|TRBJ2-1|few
CASSHEGDIYNEQFF
TGTGCCAGCAGCCATGAGGGAGATATCTACAATGAGCAGTTCTTC
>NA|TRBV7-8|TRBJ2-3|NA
CASNLDPGGTDTQYF
TGTGCCAGCAACCTCGACCCCGGTGGCACAGATACGCAGTATTTT